The rows below give T cell receptor beta chains drawn from one sample of a study of glioma-infiltrating T cells after dendritic cell vaccination. The table came from immunoSEQ multiplex PCR; TCRdb's copy has only in-frame clones and leaves some out. The sample contains about 90,000 clones, approximately 87% of which appear only once. This specimen consisted of blood, obtained before dendritic cell vaccination. These receptor sequences come from a human donor with glioblastoma. Both conserved end residues are part of each CDR3. D genes are given only for firm matches. The listing skips clone size in some rows; elsewhere it reads once, few, many or a size class.

clone_size j_call d_call v_call cdr3_nt cdr3_aa
few TRBJ2-7 NA TRBV27 TGTGCCAGCAGCCTGAGGCGGAATTCCTACGAGCAGTACTTC CASSLRRNSYEQYF
few TRBJ2-7 NA TRBV5-1 TGCGCCAGCAGCTTGGAGGTAGCGGCCCGCTACGAGCAGTACTTC CASSLEVAARYEQYF
NA TRBJ1-1 NA TRBV30 TGTGCCTGGAGGGCCGTTATAATGAACACTGAAGCTTTCTTT CAWRAVIMNTEAFF
few TRBJ1-4 TRBD1 TRBV6-1 TGTGCCAGCAGTGGAAGGGGGCGCGCCTGGATGAATGAAAAACTGTTTTTT CASSGRGRAWMNEKLFF
NA TRBJ2-1 TRBD1 TRBV27 TGTGCCAGCAGTTTGGACAGGGCCTCCTACAATGAGCAGTTCTTC CASSLDRASYNEQFF
NA TRBJ1-5 NA TRBV18 TGTGCCAGCTCACCCGGCGGGAACAATCAGCCCCAGCATTTT CASSPGGNNQPQHF
NA TRBJ1-1 NA TRBV19 TGTGCCAGTAGTAACGACAGGTCAGCTGAAGCTTTCTTT CASSNDRSAEAFF
NA TRBJ2-1 TRBD2 TRBV10-1 TGCGCCAGCAGTGACCCTACTAGCGGGAGGGGCTCCTACAATGAGCAGTTCTTC CASSDPTSGRGSYNEQFF
NA TRBJ2-1 TRBD2 TRBV4-1 TGCGCCAGCAGCCAAGATCCCCGGGCTAGCGGGAGAGGCAGTAGGAATGAGCAGTTCTTC CASSQDPRASGRGSRNEQFF
NA TRBJ1-1 NA TRBV4-3 TGCGCCAGCAGCCAAGATATTATCCACGGTTGGAACACTGAAGCTTTCTTT CASSQDIIHGWNTEAFF
NA TRBJ1-6 NA TRBV20-1 TGCAGTGCTGGACAGTCTGGCGCCCTCCACTTT CSAGQSGALHF
NA TRBJ2-7 TRBD1 TRBV6-5 TGTGCCAGCAGCCCCGACAGGGGCTCCTCCTACGAGCAGTACTTC CASSPDRGSSYEQYF
NA TRBJ1-4 TRBD1 TRBV28 TGTGCCACGACGGGACAGGGAGGAGCAACTAATGAAAAACTGTTTTTT CATTGQGGATNEKLFF
NA TRBJ2-1 TRBD2 TRBV9 TGTGCCAGCAGCAATTACCTCCTAGCGGGAGGAAAGCATGAGCAGTTCTTC CASSNYLLAGGKHEQFF
NA TRBJ2-1 NA TRBV4-2 TGTGCCAGCAGCCAAGATGAGGAGCAGTTCTTC CASSQDEEQFF
NA TRBJ2-1 TRBD2 TRBV15 TGTGCCACCAGCAGAGTGGGGACTAGCGCTTACAATGAGCAGTTCTTC CATSRVGTSAYNEQFF
once TRBJ1-1 NA TRBV5-1 TGCGCCAGCAGCTTTCTGTCAGAAAACACTGAAGCTTTCTTT CASSFLSENTEAFF
NA TRBJ2-5 TRBD2 TRBV5-4 TGTGCCAGCAGTCTTAGCGGGGCCCAAGAGACCCAGTACTTC CASSLSGAQETQYF
NA TRBJ1-2 NA TRBV5-1 TGCGCCAGCAGCTCGGGGGCTAACTATGGCTACACCTTC CASSSGANYGYTF
NA TRBJ1-2 TRBD1 TRBV2 TGTGCCAGCACCGGGACAGTCTTAGGCTACACCTTC CASTGTVLGYTF
NA TRBJ2-3 NA TRBV29-1 TGCAGCGTTTCAGCGGCAAGCACAGATACGCAGTATTTT CSVSAASTDTQYF
NA TRBJ2-7 NA TRBV5-6 TGTGCCAGCAGCTCTCGCAGGGAAATCGAGCAGTACTTC CASSSRREIEQYF
NA TRBJ2-1 NA TRBV30 TGTGCCTGGATTCGGCGACAAGACAATGAGCAGTTCTTC CAWIRRQDNEQFF
once TRBJ2-7 NA TRBV19 TGTGCCAGTAGCATTCTTGCAGGGGTGAACGAGCAGTACTTC CASSILAGVNEQYF
NA TRBJ2-3 TRBD1 TRBV4-3 TGCGCCAGCAGCCAAGATCTTGGACAGGGGGCACAGACGCAGTATTTT CASSQDLGQGAQTQYF
few TRBJ2-5 NA TRBV7-9 TGTGCCAGCAGCCCCCCCGTACAAGAGACCCAGTACTTC CASSPPVQETQYF
NA TRBJ2-2 NA TRBV5-1 TGCGCCAGCAGCTTGGCCATCGTTACAGGCACCACCGGGGAGCTGTTTTTT CASSLAIVTGTTGELFF
NA TRBJ2-4 TRBD1 TRBV5-1 TGCGCCAGCAGCTGGGCGGGACAGGGTATGGAAAACATTCAGTACTTC CASSWAGQGMENIQYF
NA TRBJ1-2 NA TRBV12-5 TGTGCTAGTGGTCCTAGCAGGGGAATTGTCTATGGCTACACCTTC CASGPSRGIVYGYTF
NA TRBJ1-5 TRBD1 TRBV19 TGTGCCAGTATTCCGGGACAGGGGGCCTTAGGCAATCAGCCCCAGCATTTT CASIPGQGALGNQPQHF
NA TRBJ1-2 TRBD1 TRBV6-1 TGTGCCAGCAGTGAAGTCAGGACAGGGGGCTGGGGCTATGGCTACACCTTC CASSEVRTGGWGYGYTF
NA TRBJ2-3 NA TRBV5-6 TGTGCCAGCAGCTCCCGAGGCACAGATACGCAGTATTTT CASSSRGTDTQYF
NA TRBJ2-3 TRBD1 TRBV5-1 TGCGCCAGCAGCTTGGGACAGGGGAACACAGATACGCAGTATTTT CASSLGQGNTDTQYF
few TRBJ1-6 TRBD1 TRBV6-5 TGTGCCAGCAGTCGGGAGACAGGGGCGGCACCCCTCCACTTT CASSRETGAAPLHF
NA TRBJ2-7 NA TRBV5-1 TGCGCCAGCAGCTTGGTCCTAGCGAGCGAGCAGTACTTC CASSLVLASEQYF
NA TRBJ2-7 NA TRBV5-1 TGCGCCAGCAGCTTGTTTCAGGGGAGATCCTACGAGCAGTACTTC CASSLFQGRSYEQYF